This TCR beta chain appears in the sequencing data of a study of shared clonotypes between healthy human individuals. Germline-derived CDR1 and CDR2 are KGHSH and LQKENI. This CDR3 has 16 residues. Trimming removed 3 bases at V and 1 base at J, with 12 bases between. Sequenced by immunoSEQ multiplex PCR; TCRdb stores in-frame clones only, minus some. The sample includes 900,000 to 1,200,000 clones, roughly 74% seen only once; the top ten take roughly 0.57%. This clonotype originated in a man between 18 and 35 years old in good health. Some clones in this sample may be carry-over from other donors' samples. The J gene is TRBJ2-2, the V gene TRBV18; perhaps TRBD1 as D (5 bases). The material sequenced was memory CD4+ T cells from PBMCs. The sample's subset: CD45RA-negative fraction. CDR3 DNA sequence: TGTGCCAGCTCACCGCGACAGCTAATGAACACCGGGGAGCTGTTTTTT. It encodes CASSPRQLMNTGELFF.